The rows below give T cell receptor beta chains drawn from one sample of a study of beta chain features in type 1 diabetes. Some clones are missing from TCRdb's copy, which holds only in-frame ones; the method was immunoSEQ multiplex PCR. The top ten hold roughly 0.015% of the sample, which has a few hundred thousand clones, roughly 13% seen once. Sequenced material: naive CD4+ T cells from blood. The receptors here all came from a woman aged 18 to 35 with type 1 diabetes. Both conserved end residues are part of each CDR3. The order of the fields is D gene, V gene, clone size, J gene, CDR3 protein, CDR3 DNA. A D gene is named only where the DNA matches it firmly. A clone size is listed for some rows: how often the clone was seen (once, few, many), or a class if it is expanded.

d_gene: TRBD1; v_gene: TRBV7-2; abundance: NA; j_gene: TRBJ2-5; CDR3aa: CASRPWWDRGQETQYF; CDR3nt: TGTGCCAGCAGGCCATGGTGGGACAGGGGGCAAGAGACCCAGTACTTC
d_gene: TRBD2; v_gene: TRBV29-1; abundance: few; j_gene: TRBJ2-1; CDR3aa: CITTNRGGDYNEQFF; CDR3nt: TGCATCACCACCAATCGGGGAGGGGACTACAATGAGCAGTTCTTC
d_gene: TRBD1; v_gene: TRBV6-5; abundance: NA; j_gene: TRBJ2-7; CDR3aa: CASSYTGQGLYEQYF; CDR3nt: TGTGCCAGCAGTTACACCGGACAGGGTCTGTACGAGCAGTACTTC
d_gene: NA; v_gene: TRBV5-4; abundance: few; j_gene: TRBJ2-3; CDR3aa: CASSLMIAGSTDTQYF; CDR3nt: TGTGCCAGCAGCTTGATGATTGCGGGAAGCACAGATACGCAGTATTTT
d_gene: NA; v_gene: TRBV19; abundance: NA; j_gene: TRBJ1-5; CDR3aa: CASRPQDRESNQPQHF; CDR3nt: TGTGCCAGTCGTCCCCAGGACCGGGAGAGCAATCAGCCCCAGCATTTT
d_gene: TRBD2; v_gene: TRBV7-2; abundance: NA; j_gene: TRBJ2-3; CDR3aa: CASSLRSSGAGPDTQYF; CDR3nt: TGTGCCAGCAGCTTAAGGTCTAGCGGGGCGGGGCCAGATACGCAGTATTTT
d_gene: TRBD2; v_gene: TRBV7-2; abundance: few; j_gene: TRBJ2-1; CDR3aa: CASSRQAGNSYNEQFF; CDR3nt: TGTGCCAGCAGCCGTCAAGCGGGAAACTCCTACAATGAGCAGTTCTTC
d_gene: NA; v_gene: TRBV30; abundance: NA; j_gene: TRBJ1-4; CDR3aa: CAWMRRRNEKLFF; CDR3nt: TGTGCCTGGATGAGGAGGCGTAATGAAAAACTGTTTTTT
d_gene: NA; v_gene: TRBV27; abundance: few; j_gene: TRBJ1-1; CDR3aa: CASSWTHRGGAEAFF; CDR3nt: TGTGCCAGCAGTTGGACCCATAGGGGTGGGGCTGAAGCTTTCTTT
d_gene: NA; v_gene: TRBV19; abundance: NA; j_gene: TRBJ2-5; CDR3aa: CASSSPGTRLQETQYF; CDR3nt: TGTGCCAGTAGTTCTCCCGGGACTCGCCTCCAAGAGACCCAGTACTTC
d_gene: TRBD1; v_gene: TRBV9; abundance: few; j_gene: TRBJ2-3; CDR3aa: CASSETGGRDTQYF; CDR3nt: TGTGCCAGCAGCGAGACAGGGGGTCGGGATACGCAGTATTTT
d_gene: TRBD2; v_gene: TRBV2; abundance: NA; j_gene: TRBJ2-1; CDR3aa: CASQSGRVQSYNEQFF; CDR3nt: TGTGCCAGTCAGAGCGGGAGGGTCCAATCCTACAATGAGCAGTTCTTC
d_gene: NA; v_gene: TRBV4-1; abundance: few; j_gene: TRBJ2-5; CDR3aa: CASSQAGPGGAETQYF; CDR3nt: TGCGCCAGCAGCCAAGCGGGTCCGGGTGGGGCTGAGACCCAGTACTTC
d_gene: NA; v_gene: TRBV30; abundance: few; j_gene: TRBJ2-1; CDR3aa: CARGLSREQFF; CDR3nt: TGTGCCCGAGGCCTGTCCCGAGAGCAGTTCTTC
d_gene: NA; v_gene: TRBV5-4; abundance: NA; j_gene: TRBJ1-2; CDR3aa: CASSLGSASVQASGYTF; CDR3nt: TGTGCCAGCAGCTTGGGAAGTGCCTCCGTGCAAGCGTCCGGCTACACCTTC
d_gene: TRBD2; v_gene: TRBV10-3; abundance: NA; j_gene: TRBJ2-7; CDR3aa: CAISEAPSGSNYEQYF; CDR3nt: TGTGCCATCAGTGAGGCCCCTAGCGGGAGTAACTACGAGCAGTACTTC
d_gene: NA; v_gene: TRBV29-1; abundance: few; j_gene: TRBJ1-1; CDR3aa: CSGTTGHTEAFF; CDR3nt: TGCAGCGGTACTACAGGGCACACTGAAGCTTTCTTT